The present entry profiles one TCR beta chain with its context. Its antigen is currently not known. At one boundary the junction diverges from the germline segment, which might be a read error. Genomic DNA was used as template for profiling of TCR beta VDJ combinations and CDR3 sequences. An Illumina HiSeq 2000 was the platform used for TCR repertoire sequencing. In the original analysis: TRBV/TRBJ rearrangement plots, CDR3 size and DJ length profiles, and Simpson's diversity index were used to assess repertoires. Whichever DNA sequence was most abundant in the deep sequencing data was defined as the immunodominant clone. CDR3 amino acid sequences were checked for sharing between subjects and were compared against published repertoires and the VDJdb database. The raw public reads went through TCRdb reprocessing: fastp at Q25, MiXCR clone calling, in-frame beta chains kept. Each entry is one CDR3 protein sequence, shown with its most common DNA and genes. TCRdb, not the authors, supplied the V and J calls. Within this sample are around 400,000 distinct CDR3 sequences, with around 68% of them counted one time only. The ten most abundant clones make up under 5% of the sample.

In the study, sorted CD4+ and CD8+ blood T cells from patients with severe aplastic anemia and from healthy subjects underwent deep sequencing of TCR repertoires. Ficoll-Paque density gradient centrifugation was used to isolate peripheral blood mononuclear cells. Before DNA extraction, CD4+ and CD8+ T cells were sorted with FACS or magnetic beads. This sample is drawn from a study of CD8+CD57+ T cells in acquired aplastic anemia (dated by TCRdb to between 2018 and 2020). With regard to the full study: A mean of about 3.2 ug of DNA, ranging from roughly 0.19 to 30 ug, was extracted from sorted CD4+ and CD8+ cells. For healthy donor samples, the average read count was about 10.8 million for CD4+ cells and fewer than 14 million for CD8+ cells. What the study reported, not specific to this receptor: Patients and healthy controls showed no significant difference in CD8+ Simpson's diversity (P=0.060). Some 27 CD8+ CDR3 sequences were found in both patients and controls but appeared to be highly expressed in patients and within the immunodominant clones of the patients.

The clonotype comes from a human donor in good health, serving as a control. Input material: sorted CD4+, CD8+, or CD8+CD57+ T cells (not recorded which) from PBMCs.

For the CDR3, the sequence is CASSYQGSTNTTYF. The nucleotide sequence reads TGCGCCAGCAGCTATCAGGGCTCTACGAACACCACTTATTTT. Recombination connected TRBV9 to TRBJ1-3; the D segment could be TRBD1, given 5 matching bases. Taken from the germline V gene, the CDR1 and CDR2 loops are SGDLS and YYNGEE. The CDR3, from cysteine to phenylalanine, totals 14 residues. Only the CDR3 portion is preserved as DNA: 42 bases, with reading frame beginning at the first base.